This T cell receptor (beta chain) is drawn from a study of blood T cell repertoires in COVID-19. Study details: The origin of the acute and convalescent COVID-19 samples was the United States, Italy and Spain.

In the authors' workflow: From reference gene primer amplification, estimates of nucleated cell counts were derived. The assay was immunoSEQ multiplex PCR, and TCRdb's table has in-frame clones only and misses some. For V, J and clone size, that table is used; D and trimming come from the DNA. The sample records 150,000 to 200,000 clones, 86% being singletons. This clone is a singleton in its sample. Sequenced input: peripheral blood. The TCR comes from a man aged 18 to 30 with acute or convalescent COVID-19.

The CDR3 nucleotides read TGTGCCAGCAGTGAAAGCGGGGGGGCGGATGAGCAGTTCTTC. Protein sequence: CASSESGGADEQFF. V is TRBV6-4 and J is TRBJ2-1, with 10 bases lining up with TRBD2. V shed 3 bases and J 8 bases; nucleotides not matched to a gene: 4. Germline CDR1 is MRHNA and CDR2 is SNTAGT. This CDR3 has 14 amino acids.